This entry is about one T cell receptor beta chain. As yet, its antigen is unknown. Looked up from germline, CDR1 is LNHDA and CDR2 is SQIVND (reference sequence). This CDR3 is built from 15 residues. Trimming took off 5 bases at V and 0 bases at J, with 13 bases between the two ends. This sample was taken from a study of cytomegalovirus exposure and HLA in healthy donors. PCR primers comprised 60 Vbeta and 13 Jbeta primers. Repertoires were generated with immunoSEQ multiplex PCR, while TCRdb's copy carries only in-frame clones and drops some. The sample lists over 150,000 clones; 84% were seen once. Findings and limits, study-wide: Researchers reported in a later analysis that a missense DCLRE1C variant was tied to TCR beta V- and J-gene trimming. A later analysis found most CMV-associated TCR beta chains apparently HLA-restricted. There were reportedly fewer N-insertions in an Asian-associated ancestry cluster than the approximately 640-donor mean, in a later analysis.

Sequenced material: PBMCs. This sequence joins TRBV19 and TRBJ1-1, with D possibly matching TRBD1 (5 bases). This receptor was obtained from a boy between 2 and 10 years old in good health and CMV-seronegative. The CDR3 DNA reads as TGTGCCAGTAGTTTCCAGACAGTTATGAACACTGAAGCTTTCTTT. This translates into CASSFQTVMNTEAFF.